This T cell receptor beta chain was observed in a study of T cells in Graves' hyperthyroidism and ophthalmopathy. Findings of the study overall: Progression to ophthalmopathy was predicted a median of roughly 6.5 months early.

TCR beta CDR3 sequences were amplified from RNA transcripts. Carried out on the TCR CDR3, a first-round RT-PCR used the HTBI primer set. TCRdb processed the multiplex PCR reads anew with MiXCR; each CDR3 protein has one entry. Of 640,000 or so distinct CDR3 sequences listed, over 12% are singletons. Regarding this clonotype: The target antigen is unknown.

The germline V gene has CDR1 MGHRA and CDR2 YSYEKL. V gave up 3 bases and J gave up 4 bases, with 16 bases separating them. The CDR3 covers 15 residues. This receptor was obtained from a woman between 35 and 50 years old with Graves' ophthalmopathy. Sequencing was done on a sample of blood. The V gene is TRBV4-1, the J gene TRBJ2-7; perhaps TRBD2 as D (6 bases). The CDR3 spells CASSHSGTQGYEQYF. The CDR3 coding sequence is TGCGCCAGCAGCCATTCCGGGACTCAGGGTTACGAGCAGTACTTC.